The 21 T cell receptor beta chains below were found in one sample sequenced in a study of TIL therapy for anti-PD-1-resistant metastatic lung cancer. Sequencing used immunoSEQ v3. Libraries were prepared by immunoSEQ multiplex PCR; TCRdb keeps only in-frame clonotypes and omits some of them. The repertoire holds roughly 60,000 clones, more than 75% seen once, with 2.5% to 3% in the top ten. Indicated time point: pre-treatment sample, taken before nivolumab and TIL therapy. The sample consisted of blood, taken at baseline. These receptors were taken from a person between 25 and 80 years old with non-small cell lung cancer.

This chain's CDR3 is CASSERRGDYEQYF. The CDR3 nucleotides are TGTGCCAGCAGTGAAAGGAGGGGCGACTACGAGCAGTACTTC. V is TRBV2 and J is TRBJ2-7; the D gene is possibly TRBD2 (6 bases). Germline assignment: CDR1 SNHLY and CDR2 FYNNEI. Trimming left V 2 bases short and J 3 bases short, with 11 bases between. The CDR3 spans 14 residues. The whole variable domain, remainder taken from reference TRBV2 and TRBJ2-7, is EPEVTQTPSHQVTQMGQEVILRCVPISNHLYFYWYRQILGQKVEFLVSFYNNEISEKSEIFDDQFSVERPDGSNFTLKIRSTKLEDSAMYFCASSERRGDYEQYFGPGTRLTVT.

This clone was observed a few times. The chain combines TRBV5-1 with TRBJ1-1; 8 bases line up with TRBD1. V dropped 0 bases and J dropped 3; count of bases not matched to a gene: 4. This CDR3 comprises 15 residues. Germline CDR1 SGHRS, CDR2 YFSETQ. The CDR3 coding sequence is TGCGCCAGCAGCTTGGCTACAGGGGGATACACTGAAGCTTTCTTT. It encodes CASSLATGGYTEAFF. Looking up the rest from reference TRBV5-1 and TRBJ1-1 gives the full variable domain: KAGVTQTPRYLIKTRGQQVTLSCSPISGHRSVSWYQQTPGQGLQFLFEYFSETQRNKGNFPGRFSGRQFSNSRSEMNVSTLELGDSALYLCASSLATGGYTEAFFGQGTRLTVV.

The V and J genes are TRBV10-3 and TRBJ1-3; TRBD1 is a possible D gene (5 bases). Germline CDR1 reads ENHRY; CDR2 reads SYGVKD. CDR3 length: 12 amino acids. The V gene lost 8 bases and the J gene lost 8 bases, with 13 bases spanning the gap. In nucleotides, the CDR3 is TGTGCCATCGGGGGACTCTTGGACACCATATATTTT. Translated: CAIGGLLDTIYF.

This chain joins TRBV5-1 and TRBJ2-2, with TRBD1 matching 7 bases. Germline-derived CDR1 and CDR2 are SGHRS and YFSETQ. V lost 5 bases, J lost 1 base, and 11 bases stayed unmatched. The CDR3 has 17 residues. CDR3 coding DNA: TGCGCCAGCAGGGTGGCAGGGGGTACTGTGAACACCGGGGAGCTGTTTTTT. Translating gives CASRVAGGTVNTGELFF.

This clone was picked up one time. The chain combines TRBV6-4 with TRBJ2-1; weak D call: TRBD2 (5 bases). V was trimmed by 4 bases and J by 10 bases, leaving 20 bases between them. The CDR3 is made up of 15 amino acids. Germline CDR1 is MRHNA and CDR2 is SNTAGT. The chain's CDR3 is CASSAHPDGKGEQFF. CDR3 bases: TGTGCCAGCAGTGCCCACCCGGACGGGAAGGGAGAGCAGTTCTTC.

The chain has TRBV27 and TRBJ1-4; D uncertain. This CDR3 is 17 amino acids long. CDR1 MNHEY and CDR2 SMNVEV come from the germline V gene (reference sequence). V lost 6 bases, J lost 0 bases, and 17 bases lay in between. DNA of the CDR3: TGTGCCAGCAGCCCTAGGCCGGGCAGTGCAACTAATGAAAAACTGTTTTTT. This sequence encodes CASSPRPGSATNEKLFF.

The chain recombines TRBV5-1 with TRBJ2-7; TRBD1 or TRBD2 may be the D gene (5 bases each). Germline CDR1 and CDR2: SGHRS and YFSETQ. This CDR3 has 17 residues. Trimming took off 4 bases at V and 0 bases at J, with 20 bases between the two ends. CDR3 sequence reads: CASSPTTGTVSSYEQYF. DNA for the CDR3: TGCGCCAGCAGCCCGACCACCGGGACGGTTAGCTCCTACGAGCAGTACTTC.

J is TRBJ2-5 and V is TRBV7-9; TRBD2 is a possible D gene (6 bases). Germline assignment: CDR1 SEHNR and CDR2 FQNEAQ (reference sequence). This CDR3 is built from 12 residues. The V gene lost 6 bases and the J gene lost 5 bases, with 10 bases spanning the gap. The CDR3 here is CASRHGGETQYF. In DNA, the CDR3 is TGTGCCAGCAGACACGGAGGGGAGACCCAGTACTTC.

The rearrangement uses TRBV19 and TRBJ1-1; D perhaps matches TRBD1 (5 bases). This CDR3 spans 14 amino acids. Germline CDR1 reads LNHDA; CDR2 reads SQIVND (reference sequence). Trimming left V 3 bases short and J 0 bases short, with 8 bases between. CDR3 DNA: TGTGCCAGTAGTATCGGGGGGGTGAACACTGAAGCTTTCTTT. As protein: CASSIGGVNTEAFF. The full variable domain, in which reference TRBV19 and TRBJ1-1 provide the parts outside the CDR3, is DGGITQSPKYLFRKEGQNVTLSCEQNLNHDAMYWYRQDPGQGLRLIYYSQIVNDFQKGDIAEGYSVSREKKESFPLTVTSAQKNPTAFYLCASSIGGVNTEAFFGQGTRLTVV.

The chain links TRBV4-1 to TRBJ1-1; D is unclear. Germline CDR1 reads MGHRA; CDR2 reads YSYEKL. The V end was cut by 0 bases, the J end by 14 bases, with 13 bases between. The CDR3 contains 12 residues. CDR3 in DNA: TGCGCCAGCAGCCAAGATTGGGGAAATAACTTCTTT. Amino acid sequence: CASSQDWGNNFF.

Here the CDR3 reads CASSPILGLAGGMSEQFF. Written as DNA, the CDR3 is TGTGCCAGCAGTCCTATCTTGGGACTAGCGGGAGGAATGAGTGAGCAGTTCTTC. This chain links TRBV28 with TRBJ2-1, with 15 nucleotides matching TRBD2. The CDR3 consists of 18 residues. Germline V gene lookup returns CDR1 MDHEN and CDR2 SYDVKM. J was trimmed by 9 bases and V by 5 bases; bases with no gene match: 14.

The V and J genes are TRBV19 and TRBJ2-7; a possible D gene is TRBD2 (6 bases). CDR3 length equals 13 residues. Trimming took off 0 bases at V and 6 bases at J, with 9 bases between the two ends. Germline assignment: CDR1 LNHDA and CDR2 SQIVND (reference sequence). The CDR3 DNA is TGTGCCAGTAGTATAGATCGGGGGTCCGAGCAGTACTTC. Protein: CASSIDRGSEQYF.

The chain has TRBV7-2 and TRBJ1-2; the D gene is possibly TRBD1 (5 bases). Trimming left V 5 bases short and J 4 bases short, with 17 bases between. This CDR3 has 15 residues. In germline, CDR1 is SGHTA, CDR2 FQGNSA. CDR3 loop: CASSIPDTGGYGYTF. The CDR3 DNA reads TGTGCCAGCAGCATACCGGACACTGGAGGCTATGGCTACACCTTC. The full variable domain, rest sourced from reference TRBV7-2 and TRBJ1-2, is GAGVSQSPSNKVTEKGKDVELRCDPISGHTALYWYRQSLGQGLEFLIYFQGNSAPDKSGLPSDRFSAERTGGSVSTLTIQRTQQEDSAVYLCASSIPDTGGYGYTFGSGTRLTVV.

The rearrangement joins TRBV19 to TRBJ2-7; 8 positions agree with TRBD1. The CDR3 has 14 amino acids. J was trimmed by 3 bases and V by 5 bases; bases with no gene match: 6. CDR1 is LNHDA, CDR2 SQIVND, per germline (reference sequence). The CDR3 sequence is CASSAGQGYYEQYF. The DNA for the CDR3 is TGTGCCAGTAGTGCCGGACAGGGCTACTACGAGCAGTACTTC. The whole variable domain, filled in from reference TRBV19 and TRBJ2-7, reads DGGITQSPKYLFRKEGQNVTLSCEQNLNHDAMYWYRQDPGQGLRLIYYSQIVNDFQKGDIAEGYSVSREKKESFPLTVTSAQKNPTAFYLCASSAGQGYYEQYFGPGTRLTVT.

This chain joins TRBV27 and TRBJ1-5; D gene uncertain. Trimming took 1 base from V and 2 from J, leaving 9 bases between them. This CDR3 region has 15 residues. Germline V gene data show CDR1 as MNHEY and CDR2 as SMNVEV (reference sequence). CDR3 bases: TGTGCCAGCAGTTTATTGGGGTCGGGCAATCAGCCCCAGCATTTT. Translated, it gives CASSLLGSGNQPQHF.

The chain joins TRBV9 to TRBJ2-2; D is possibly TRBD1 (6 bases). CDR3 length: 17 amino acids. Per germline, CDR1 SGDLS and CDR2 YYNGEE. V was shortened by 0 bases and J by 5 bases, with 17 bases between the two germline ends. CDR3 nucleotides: TGTGCCAGCAGCGTAGGGGTACAGGGAGTCGGGACCGGGGAGCTGTTTTTT. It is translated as CASSVGVQGVGTGELFF.

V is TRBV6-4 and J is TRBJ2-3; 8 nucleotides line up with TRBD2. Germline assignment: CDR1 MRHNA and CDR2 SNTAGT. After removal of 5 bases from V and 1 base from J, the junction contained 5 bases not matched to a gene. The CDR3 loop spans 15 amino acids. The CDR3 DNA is TGTGCCAGCAGTCGGGGGGGGCAGGGCACAGATACGCAGTATTTT. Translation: CASSRGGQGTDTQYF.

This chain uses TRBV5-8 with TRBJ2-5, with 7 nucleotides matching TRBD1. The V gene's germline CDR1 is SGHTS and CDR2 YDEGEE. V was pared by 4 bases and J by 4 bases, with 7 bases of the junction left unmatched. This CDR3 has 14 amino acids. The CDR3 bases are TGTGCCAGCAGCCTGACAGGGCTCGGAGAGACCCAGTACTTC. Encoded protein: CASSLTGLGETQYF.

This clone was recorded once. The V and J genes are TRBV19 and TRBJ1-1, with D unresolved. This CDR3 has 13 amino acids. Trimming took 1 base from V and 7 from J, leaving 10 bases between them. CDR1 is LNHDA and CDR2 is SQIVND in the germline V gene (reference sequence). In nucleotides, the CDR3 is TGTGCCAGTAGTATAGCGGTAGGTAATGAAGCTTTCTTT. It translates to CASSIAVGNEAFF.

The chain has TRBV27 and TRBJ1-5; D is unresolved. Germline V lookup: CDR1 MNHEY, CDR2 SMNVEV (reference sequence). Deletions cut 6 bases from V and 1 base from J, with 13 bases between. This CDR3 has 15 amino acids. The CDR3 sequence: CASREESSSNQPQHF. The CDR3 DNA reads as TGTGCCAGCAGGGAAGAATCGAGCAGCAATCAGCCCCAGCATTTT.

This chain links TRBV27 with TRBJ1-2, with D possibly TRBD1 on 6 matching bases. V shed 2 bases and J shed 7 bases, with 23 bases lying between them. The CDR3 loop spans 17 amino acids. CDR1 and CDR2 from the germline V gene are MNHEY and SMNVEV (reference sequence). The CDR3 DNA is TGTGCCAGCAGTTTAAACCCTTTCCTTACAGGGAAACGTGGCTACACCTTC. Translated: CASSLNPFLTGKRGYTF.